The T cell receptor beta chain described here comes from a study of Tregs in tolerant kidney transplant recipients. Unstimulated Tregs (CD4+CD25+CD127-) and CD4+CD25- non-Tregs were sorted from PBMCs. Here immunoSEQ multiplex PCR was the method, and the copy in TCRdb shows in-frame clones only, minus some. Among 200,000 to 300,000 clones listed, approximately 83% were seen once. The CDR3 is 16 amino acids. The germline gives CDR1 SEHNR, CDR2 FQNEAQ (reference sequence). Trimming shortened V by 1 base and J by 10 bases, and 20 bases separated the two germline ends. General study findings and limits: This study did not directly address biological reproducibility. Activated donor B cell expansion appeared to reveal the most relevant donor-specific TCRbeta repertoire. The small number of patients limits these findings pending further validation.

As regards this clone: The antigen is undetermined.

The sequenced sample consisted of CD4+ T cells from blood. The sequence was obtained from a human donor in good health. The chain joins TRBV7-9 to TRBJ2-1; the D gene is possibly TRBD2 (5 bases). CDR3: CASSLVGLATMEEQFF. The CDR3, as DNA: TGTGCCAGCAGCTTAGTAGGTCTAGCTACAATGGAGGAGCAGTTCTTC.